These 32 T cell receptor beta chains were sequenced from one sample in a study of Tregs in tolerant kidney transplant recipients. TCRdb's copy holds only in-frame clones and misses some; the assay was immunoSEQ multiplex PCR. The sample lists roughly 19,000 clones, approximately 65% occurring once. For these receptors, no antigen is known. The material sequenced was Tregs from blood cultured with allogeneic cells. These TCRs come from a human donor in good health.

The chain joins TRBV5-6 to TRBJ2-6; no firm D call. Trimming shortened V by 4 bases and J by 0 bases, and 5 bases separated the two germline ends. Germline assignment: CDR1 SGHDT and CDR2 YYEEEE. CDR3 length: 14 amino acids. CDR3 DNA: TGTGCCAGCAGCCTACACTCTGGGGCCAACGTCCTGACTTTC. Its translation is CASSLHSGANVLTF.

The chain uses TRBV11-2 and TRBJ1-2; 12 nucleotides line up with TRBD1. CDR3 length: 16 amino acids. Germline V gives CDR1 SGHAT, CDR2 FQNNGV. The V gene end was trimmed by 2 bases and the J gene end by 7 bases; junction bases not matched to a gene: 8. The CDR3 protein is CASSLLGTGGVSGYTF. The DNA of the CDR3 is TGTGCCAGCAGCTTATTGGGGACAGGGGGCGTGTCTGGCTACACCTTC.

The rearrangement joins TRBV29-1 to TRBJ2-7; no clear D. V lost 5 bases and J lost 3, with 8 bases in between. Looked up from germline, CDR1 is SQVTM and CDR2 is ANQGSEA. The CDR3 extends over 11 amino acids. The CDR3 DNA sequence: TGCAGCGTTAGGAAGCACTACGAGCAGTACTTC. Its protein product is CSVRKHYEQYF.

The CDR3 sequence is CASRQTGVDYEQYF. The DNA of the CDR3 is TGTGCCAGCAGACAGACAGGGGTGGACTACGAGCAGTACTTC. J is TRBJ2-7 and V is TRBV5-4; 8 nucleotides agree with TRBD1. The germline gives CDR1 SGHNT, CDR2 YYREEE (reference sequence). V was pared by 5 bases and J by 3 bases, with 7 bases of the junction left unmatched. This CDR3 has 14 amino acids.

This clone is classed as medium-sized (0.01 to 0.1%). V gene TRBV30 combines with J gene TRBJ1-5; D is possibly TRBD1 (5 bases). The germline gives CDR1 GTSNPN, CDR2 SVGIG (reference sequence). Trimming took off 1 base at V and 3 bases at J, with 22 bases between the two ends. The CDR3 totals 18 residues. CDR3 sequence reads: CAWSGARTLPANNQPQHF. The CDR3 region has the DNA TGTGCCTGGAGTGGGGCCAGGACATTGCCAGCTAACAATCAGCCCCAGCATTTT.

J is TRBJ2-7 and V is TRBV19; 9 bases are shared with TRBD1. CDR1 and CDR2 from the germline V gene are LNHDA and SQIVND (reference sequence). The CDR3 loop spans 14 amino acids. V was pared by 4 bases and J by 4 bases, with 5 bases of the junction left unmatched. CDR3 sequence (DNA): TGTGCCAGTAGTACGGGGACAGGGTGGTACGAGCAGTACTTC. This sequence encodes CASSTGTGWYEQYF.

This clone was detected only a few times. This sequence joins TRBV19 and TRBJ1-2; D remains ambiguous. The CDR3 is 15 amino acids. The V gene's germline CDR1 is LNHDA and CDR2 SQIVND (reference sequence). V lost 4 bases and J lost 4, with 16 bases in between. This CDR3 is CASSTAPTGIYGYTF. The CDR3 DNA sequence: TGTGCCAGTAGTACAGCCCCGACCGGGATCTATGGCTACACCTTC.

This clone is medium-sized. The chain combines TRBV2 with TRBJ1-2, with 8 positions matching TRBD1. The CDR3 contains 15 residues. Germline V gene data show CDR1 as SNHLY and CDR2 as FYNNEI. V was pared by 2 bases and J by 8 bases, with 10 bases of the junction left unmatched. The CDR3 region is CASSENIGRGQGYTF. The CDR3 region has the DNA TGTGCCAGCAGTGAAAACATTGGCAGGGGGCAGGGCTACACCTTC.

The chain couples TRBV2 to TRBJ1-6, with D perhaps TRBD1 (5 bases). CDR1 SNHLY and CDR2 FYNNEI come from the germline V gene. Trimming left V 5 bases short and J 3 bases short, with 11 bases between. The CDR3 loop spans 15 amino acids. As DNA, the CDR3 is TGTGCCAGCAGTTTCCAGGGTCTCTATAATTCACCCCTCCACTTT. Amino acids: CASSFQGLYNSPLHF. The variable domain in full, completed from reference TRBV2 and TRBJ1-6, reads EPEVTQTPSHQVTQMGQEVILRCVPISNHLYFYWYRQILGQKVEFLVSFYNNEISEKSEIFDDQFSVERPDGSNFTLKIRSTKLEDSAMYFCASSFQGLYNSPLHFGNGTRLTVT.

The chain employs TRBV29-1 and TRBJ2-1; D gene unclear. The CDR3 totals 13 residues. V lost 5 bases and J 0 bases, leaving 8 bases between the germline ends. The germline CDR1 and CDR2 sequences are SQVTM and ANQGSEA. The CDR3: CSVLSYSYNEQFF. CDR3 in DNA: TGCAGCGTTCTCTCTTACTCCTACAATGAGCAGTTCTTC.

V gene TRBV10-1 combines with J gene TRBJ2-2; D is undetermined. V shed 6 bases and J shed 1 base, with 9 bases lying between them. Germline CDR1 is WNHNN and CDR2 is SYGVQD (reference sequence). This CDR3 spans 14 amino acids. CDR3: CASRIARNTGELFF. Here the CDR3 DNA reads TGCGCCAGCAGGATCGCCAGGAACACCGGGGAGCTGTTTTTT.

This clone was seen once. This rearrangement joins TRBV7-9 to TRBJ1-6; no definite D call. Trimming removed 0 bases at V and 6 bases at J, with 6 bases between. CDR1 SEHNR and CDR2 FQNEAQ come from the germline V gene (reference sequence). CDR3 length: 14 residues. DNA of the CDR3: TGTGCCAGCAGCTTAGCTGGGCTTAATTCACCCCTCCACTTT. Translation: CASSLAGLNSPLHF.

In its sample, this clone was seen a few times. V and J are TRBV6-5 and TRBJ1-1; TRBD1 aligns across 7 bases. V dropped 7 bases and J dropped 3; count of bases not matched to a gene: 8. Looked up from germline, CDR1 is MNHEY and CDR2 is SVGAGI. The CDR3 runs 14 residues. The CDR3 is CASTLPGQHTEAFF. The CDR3 nucleotides read TGTGCCAGCACTCTACCGGGACAGCACACTGAAGCTTTCTTT.

The chain couples TRBV7-9 to TRBJ1-2, with 8 bases identical to TRBD1. Trimming at V came to 5 bases and at J to 2 bases, leaving 16 bases not matched to a gene. The CDR3 length is 18 residues. Looked up from germline, CDR1 is SEHNR and CDR2 is FQNEAQ (reference sequence). The CDR3 bases are TGTGCCAGCAGCCGTGGGACAGGAGGGGAGGTGCGGAACTATGGCTACACCTTC. Amino acids: CASSRGTGGEVRNYGYTF.

As to this clone: In the same sample, other DNA sequences code for this CDR3. This rearrangement joins TRBV27 to TRBJ2-3, with D perhaps TRBD1 or TRBD2 (5 bases each). CDR3 length equals 13 residues. Germline CDR1 reads MNHEY; CDR2 reads SMNVEV (reference sequence). V lost 7 bases and J lost 7, with 15 bases in between. CDR3 bases: TGTGCCAGCAAACCGGGGCCGGTTTATACGCAGTATTTT. It encodes CASKPGPVYTQYF.

This clone was seen just once. The rearrangement uses TRBV6-5 and TRBJ1-2; 8 positions match TRBD1. Losses at the gene ends were 6 bases for V and 4 bases for J; bases not matched to a gene: 4. CDR3 length: 13 residues. Germline loops: CDR1 MNHEY, CDR2 SVGAGI. The CDR3 DNA reads as TGTGCCAGCAGGCCCGGGACAGGCTATGGCTACACCTTC. Translation: CASRPGTGYGYTF.

This clone occurred a few times. The chain recombines TRBV20-1 with TRBJ2-7; no definite D call. The CDR3 loop spans 11 amino acids. With 6 bases removed from V and 3 bases from J, the gap between germline ends came to 9 bases. CDR1 and CDR2 from the germline V gene are DFQATT and SNEGSKA (reference sequence). The CDR3 sequence is CSAPTLYEQYF. The DNA of the CDR3 is TGCAGTGCGCCGACCCTCTACGAGCAGTACTTC.

In this sample, this clone turned up a few times. The chain combines TRBV27 with TRBJ2-6; 7 bases agree with TRBD1. CDR3 length equals 16 residues. Germline values: CDR1 MNHEY, CDR2 SMNVEV (reference sequence). The junction had 5 bases not matched to a gene; V was cut back by 3 bases and J by 3 bases. In DNA form, the CDR3 reads TGTGCCAGCAGTTTGTACACAGGGGTTGGGGCCAACGTCCTGACTTTC. Amino acid sequence: CASSLYTGVGANVLTF.

The CDR3 sequence: CASSLRDWGYTEAFF. CDR3 DNA sequence: TGTGCCAGCAGCTTACGGGATTGGGGGTACACTGAAGCTTTCTTT. The V call is TRBV7-8, the J call TRBJ1-1, with a possible D match to TRBD1 (5 bases). The CDR3 runs 15 residues. Trimming took 2 bases from V and 3 from J, leaving 13 bases between them. Germline CDR1 reads SGHVS; CDR2 reads FQNEAQ.

This chain connects TRBV30 to TRBJ1-1; the D is unclear. Deletions cut 3 bases from V and 3 bases from J, with 11 bases between. Germline CDR1 is GTSNPN and CDR2 is SVGIG (reference sequence). This CDR3 has 13 amino acids. The CDR3 region has the DNA TGTGCCTGGAGCATCCGAAGGGACACTGAAGCTTTCTTT. It codes for CAWSIRRDTEAFF.

This sequence joins TRBV7-9 and TRBJ2-7; unclear D gene. Germline CDR1 is SEHNR and CDR2 is FQNEAQ (reference sequence). This CDR3 has 14 amino acids. The ends were cut back, 0 bases at V and 2 bases at J, with 8 bases in the middle. The CDR3 loop is CASSLAQPPYEQYF. CDR3 nucleotides: TGTGCCAGCAGCTTAGCGCAGCCGCCCTACGAGCAGTACTTC. The full variable domain, its missing parts supplied by reference TRBV7-9 and TRBJ2-7, is DTGVSQNPRHKITKRGQNVTFRCDPISEHNRLYWYRQTLGQGPEFLTYFQNEAQLEKSRLLSDRFSAERPKGSFSTLEIQRTEQGDSAMYLCASSLAQPPYEQYFGPGTRLTVT.

The chain is built from TRBV6-5 and TRBJ1-4, with 9 bases aligning to TRBD1. Germline assignment: CDR1 MNHEY and CDR2 SVGAGI. V was clipped by 4 bases and J by 5 bases; unmatched bases: 8. This CDR3 contains 16 residues. DNA of the CDR3: TGTGCCAGCAGTTGGGGAATCGGGACAGGGAATGAAAAACTGTTTTTT. Its protein product is CASSWGIGTGNEKLFF.

The V call is TRBV5-1, the J call TRBJ1-4; unclear D gene. Trimming stripped 0 bases from V and 3 bases from J, with 6 bases between. The CDR3 loop spans 14 amino acids. The V gene's germline CDR1 is SGHRS and CDR2 YFSETQ. Here the CDR3 DNA reads TGCGCCAGCAGCTTGGAGTCTCCTAATGAAAAACTGTTTTTT. Translated: CASSLESPNEKLFF.

The chain couples TRBV9 to TRBJ2-1; no reliable D call. Germline V gives CDR1 SGDLS, CDR2 YYNGEE. The CDR3 covers 16 residues. Deletions cut 3 bases from V and 1 base from J, with 14 bases between. The CDR3: CASSGPQVISYNEQFF. The CDR3 DNA follows: TGTGCCAGCAGCGGCCCGCAGGTCATATCCTACAATGAGCAGTTCTTC. The full variable domain, its missing parts supplied by reference TRBV9 and TRBJ2-1, is DSGVTQTPKHLITATGQRVTLRCSPRSGDLSVYWYQQSLDQGLQFLIQYYNGEERAKGNILERFSAQQFPDLHSELNLSSLELGDSALYFCASSGPQVISYNEQFFGPGTRLTVL.

J is TRBJ1-1 and V is TRBV6-5; TRBD1 matches 9 bases. CDR3 length equals 11 residues. Losses at the gene ends were 10 bases for V and 11 bases for J; bases not matched to a gene: 8. CDR1 MNHEY and CDR2 SVGAGI come from the germline V gene. The CDR3 sequence is CATGQGLIAFF. CDR3 nucleotide sequence: TGTGCCACGGGACAGGGCCTGATCGCTTTCTTT.

J is TRBJ2-3 and V is TRBV6-6; D is possibly TRBD2 (6 bases). V lost 6 bases and J lost 4, with 14 bases in between. CDR3 length: 14 residues. Looked up from germline, CDR1 is MNHNY and CDR2 is SVGAGI (reference sequence). Here the CDR3 reads CASRGGAGADTQYF. The CDR3 coding sequence is TGTGCCAGCAGGGGCGGGGCAGGCGCAGATACGCAGTATTTT.

The sample holds a few counts of this clone. The chain combines TRBV18 with TRBJ1-4, with D uncertain. Trimming took off 0 bases at V and 4 bases at J, with 9 bases between the two ends. The CDR3 totals 15 residues. Germline lookup yields CDR1 KGHSH and CDR2 LQKENI. This chain's CDR3 is CASSPPSEYNEKLFF. In DNA form, the CDR3 reads TGTGCCAGCTCACCACCGTCAGAATATAATGAAAAACTGTTTTTT. The whole variable domain, filled in from reference TRBV18 and TRBJ1-4, reads NAGVMQNPRHLVRRRGQEARLRCSPMKGHSHVYWYRQLPEEGLKFMVYLQKENIIDESGMPKERFSAEFPKEGPSILRIQQVVRGDSAAYFCASSPPSEYNEKLFFGSGTQLSVL.

Concerning this clone: One junction end disagrees with the germline gene, perhaps due to a read error. The chain couples TRBV5-1 to TRBJ2-1, with D tentatively TRBD2 (6 bases). CDR3 size: 17 residues. Germline CDR1 and CDR2: SGHRS and YFSETQ. Written as DNA, the CDR3 is TGCGTCAGCAGCTTGATGGGGAGCGGGTCCTCCTACAATGAGCAGTTCTTC. The encoded protein is CVSSLMGSGSSYNEQFF. Variable domain in full (rest from reference TRBV5-1 and TRBJ2-1): KAGVTQTPRYLIKTRGQQVTLSCSPISGHRSVSWYQQTPGQGLQFLFEYFSETQRNKGNFPGRFSGRQFSNSRSEMNVSTLELGDSALYLCVSSLMGSGSSYNEQFFGPGTRLTVL.

This chain uses TRBV30 with TRBJ1-6; D is ambiguous. Germline CDR1 reads GTSNPN; CDR2 reads SVGIG (reference sequence). The V and J ends lost 4 bases and 1 base respectively, with 5 bases between them. The CDR3 loop spans 13 amino acids. The CDR3 region is CAWTFSYNSPLHF. DNA of the CDR3: TGTGCCTGGACGTTTTCCTATAATTCACCCCTCCACTTT.

The J gene is TRBJ2-3, the V gene TRBV30; 11 nucleotides agree with TRBD1. J gave up 14 bases and V 1 base, and 11 bases lay outside the gene matches. CDR3 size: 14 residues. Germline assignment: CDR1 GTSNPN and CDR2 SVGIG (reference sequence). CDR3 region: CAWSAIRTGGNRYF. As DNA, the CDR3 is TGTGCCTGGAGTGCGATCCGGACAGGGGGCAACCGGTATTTT.

The chain recombines TRBV30 with TRBJ2-6, with no clear D. Germline CDR1 and CDR2: GTSNPN and SVGIG (reference sequence). The CDR3 consists of 14 residues. Trimming removed 1 base from V and 1 base from J, with 5 bases in between. Here the CDR3 DNA reads TGTGCCTGGAGTGACCCATCTGGGGCCAACGTCCTGACTTTC. This encodes CAWSDPSGANVLTF.

This rearrangement joins TRBV19 to TRBJ1-5, with no clear D. Germline V gene sequence: CDR1 LNHDA, CDR2 SQIVND (reference sequence). V gave up 3 bases and J gave up 4 bases, with 13 bases separating them. The CDR3 runs 15 residues. Here the CDR3 reads CASSIRGFGNQPQHF. The CDR3 coding sequence is TGTGCCAGTAGTATTCGGGGATTCGGGAATCAGCCCCAGCATTTT.